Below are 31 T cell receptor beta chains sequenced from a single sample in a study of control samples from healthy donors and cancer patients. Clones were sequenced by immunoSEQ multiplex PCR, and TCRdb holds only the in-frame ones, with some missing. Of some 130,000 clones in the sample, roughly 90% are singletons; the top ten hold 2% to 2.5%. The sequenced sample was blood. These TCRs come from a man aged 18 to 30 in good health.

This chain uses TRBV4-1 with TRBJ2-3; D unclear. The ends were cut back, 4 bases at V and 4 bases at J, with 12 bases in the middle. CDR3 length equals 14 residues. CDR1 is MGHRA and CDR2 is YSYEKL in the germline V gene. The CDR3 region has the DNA TGCGCCAGCAGCCGGGCCCCCCAGGCAGATACGCAGTATTTT. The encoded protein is CASSRAPQADTQYF.

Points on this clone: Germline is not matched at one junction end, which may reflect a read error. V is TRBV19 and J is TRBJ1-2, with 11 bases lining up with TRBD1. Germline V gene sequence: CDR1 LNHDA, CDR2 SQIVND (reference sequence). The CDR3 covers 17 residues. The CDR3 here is CASSPRTGGVDWTSGAF. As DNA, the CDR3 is TGTGCCAGTAGTCCGAGGACAGGGGGCGTCGACTGGACATCTGGAGCCTTC.

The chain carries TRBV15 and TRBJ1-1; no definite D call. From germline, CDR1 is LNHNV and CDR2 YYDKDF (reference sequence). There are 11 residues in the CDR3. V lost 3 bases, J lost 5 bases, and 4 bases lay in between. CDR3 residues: CATSRGTEAFF. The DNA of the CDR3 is TGTGCCACCAGCAGGGGTACTGAAGCTTTCTTT.

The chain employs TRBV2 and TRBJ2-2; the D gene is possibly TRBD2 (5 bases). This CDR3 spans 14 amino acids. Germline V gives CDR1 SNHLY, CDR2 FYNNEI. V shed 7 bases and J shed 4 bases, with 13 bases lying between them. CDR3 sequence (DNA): TGTGCCAGCACGGGCGGGTCGGGCACCGGGGAGCTGTTTTTT. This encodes CASTGGSGTGELFF.

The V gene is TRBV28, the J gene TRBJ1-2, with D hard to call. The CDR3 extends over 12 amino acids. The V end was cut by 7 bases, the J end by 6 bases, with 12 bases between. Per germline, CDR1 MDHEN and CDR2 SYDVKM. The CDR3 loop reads CASKGPYDGYTF. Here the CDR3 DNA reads TGTGCCAGCAAGGGCCCGTATGATGGCTACACCTTC.

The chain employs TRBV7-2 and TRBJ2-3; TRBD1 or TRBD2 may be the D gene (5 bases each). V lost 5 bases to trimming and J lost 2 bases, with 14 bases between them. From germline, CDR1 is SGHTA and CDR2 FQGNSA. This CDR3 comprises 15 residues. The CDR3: CASSQTGTDTDTQYF. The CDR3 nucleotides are TGTGCCAGCAGCCAAACCGGGACGGACACAGATACGCAGTATTTT.

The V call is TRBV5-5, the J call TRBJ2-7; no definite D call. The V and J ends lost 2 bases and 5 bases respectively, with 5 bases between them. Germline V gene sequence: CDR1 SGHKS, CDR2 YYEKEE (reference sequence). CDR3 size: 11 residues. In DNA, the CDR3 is TGTGCCAGCAGCTTAGAAAACGAGCAGTACTTC. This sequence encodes CASSLENEQYF.

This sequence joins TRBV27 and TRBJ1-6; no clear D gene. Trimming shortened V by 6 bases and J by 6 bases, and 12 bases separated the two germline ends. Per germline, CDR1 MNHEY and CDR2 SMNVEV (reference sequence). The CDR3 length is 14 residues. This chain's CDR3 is CASRYRSPNSPLHF. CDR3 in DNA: TGTGCCAGCAGATACCGGAGCCCTAATTCACCCCTCCACTTT.

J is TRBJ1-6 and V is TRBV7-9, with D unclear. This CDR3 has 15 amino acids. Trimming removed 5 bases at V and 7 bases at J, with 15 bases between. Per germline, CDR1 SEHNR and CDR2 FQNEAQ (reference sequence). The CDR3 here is CASSPPQRENSPLHF. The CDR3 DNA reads TGTGCCAGCAGCCCACCTCAGCGGGAAAATTCACCCCTCCACTTT.

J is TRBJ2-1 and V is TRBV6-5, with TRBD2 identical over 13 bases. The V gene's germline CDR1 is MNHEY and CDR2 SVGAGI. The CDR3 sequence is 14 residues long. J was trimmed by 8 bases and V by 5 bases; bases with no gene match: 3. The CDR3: CASSRTSGSDEQFF. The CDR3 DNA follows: TGTGCCAGCAGTCGGACTAGCGGGAGTGATGAGCAGTTCTTC.

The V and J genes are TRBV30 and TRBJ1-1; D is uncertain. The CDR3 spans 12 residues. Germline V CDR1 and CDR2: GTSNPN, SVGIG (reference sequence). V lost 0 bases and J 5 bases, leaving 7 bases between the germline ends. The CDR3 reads CAWSVARTEAFF. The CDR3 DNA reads TGTGCCTGGAGTGTTGCTAGGACTGAAGCTTTCTTT.

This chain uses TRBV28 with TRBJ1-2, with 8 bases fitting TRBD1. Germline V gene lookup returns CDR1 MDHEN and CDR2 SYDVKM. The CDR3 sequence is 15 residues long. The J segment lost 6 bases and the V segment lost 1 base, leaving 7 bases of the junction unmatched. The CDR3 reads CASSLYDRGGDGYTF. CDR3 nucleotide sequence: TGTGCCAGCAGTTTATACGACAGGGGAGGAGATGGCTACACCTTC.

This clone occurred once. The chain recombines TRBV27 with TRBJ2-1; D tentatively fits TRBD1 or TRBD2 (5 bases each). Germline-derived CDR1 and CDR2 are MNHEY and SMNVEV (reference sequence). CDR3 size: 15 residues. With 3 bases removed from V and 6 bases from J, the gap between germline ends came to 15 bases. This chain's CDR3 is CASSFIGHGINEQFF. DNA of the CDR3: TGTGCCAGCAGTTTCATCGGACACGGGATCAATGAGCAGTTCTTC.

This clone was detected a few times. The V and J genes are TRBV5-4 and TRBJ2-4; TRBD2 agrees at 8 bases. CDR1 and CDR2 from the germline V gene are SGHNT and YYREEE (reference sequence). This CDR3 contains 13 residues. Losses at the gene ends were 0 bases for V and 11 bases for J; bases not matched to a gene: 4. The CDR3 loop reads CASSLGLAKLQYF. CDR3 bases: TGTGCCAGCAGCTTGGGACTAGCGAAGCTTCAGTACTTC.

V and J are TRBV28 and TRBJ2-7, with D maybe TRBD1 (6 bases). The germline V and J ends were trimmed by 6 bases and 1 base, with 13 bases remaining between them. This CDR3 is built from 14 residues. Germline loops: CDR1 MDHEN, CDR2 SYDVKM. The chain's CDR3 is CASSADRLSYEQYF. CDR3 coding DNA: TGTGCCAGCAGCGCGGACAGATTGTCCTACGAGCAGTACTTC. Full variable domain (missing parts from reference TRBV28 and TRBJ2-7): DVKVTQSSRYLVKRTGEKVFLECVQDMDHENMFWYRQDPGLGLRLIYFSYDVKMKEKGDIPEGYSVSREKKERFSLILESASTNQTSMYLCASSADRLSYEQYFGPGTRLTVT.

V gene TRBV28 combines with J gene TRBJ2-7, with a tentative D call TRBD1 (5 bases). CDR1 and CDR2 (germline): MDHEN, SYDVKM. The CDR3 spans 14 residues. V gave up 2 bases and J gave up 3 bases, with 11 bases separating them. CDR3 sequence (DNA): TGTGCCAGCAGTTTAACCCCGGACAACTACGAGCAGTACTTC. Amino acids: CASSLTPDNYEQYF.

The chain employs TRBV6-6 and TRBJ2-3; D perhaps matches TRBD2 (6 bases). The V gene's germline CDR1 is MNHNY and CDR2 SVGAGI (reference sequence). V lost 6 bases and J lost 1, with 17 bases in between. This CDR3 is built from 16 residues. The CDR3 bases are TGTGCCAGCAGATCAGGACCGGGAGTCGGCACAGATACGCAGTATTTT. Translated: CASRSGPGVGTDTQYF.

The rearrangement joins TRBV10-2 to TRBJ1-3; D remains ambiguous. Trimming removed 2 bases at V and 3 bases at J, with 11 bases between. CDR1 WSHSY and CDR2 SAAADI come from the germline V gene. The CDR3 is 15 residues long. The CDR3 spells CASSEPSLGGNTIYF. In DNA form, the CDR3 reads TGCGCCAGCAGTGAGCCCTCCCTTGGTGGAAACACCATATATTTT.

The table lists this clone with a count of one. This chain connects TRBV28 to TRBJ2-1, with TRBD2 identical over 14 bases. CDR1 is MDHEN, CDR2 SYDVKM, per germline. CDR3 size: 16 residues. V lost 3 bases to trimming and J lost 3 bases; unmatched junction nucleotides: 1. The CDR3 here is CASSLGTSGGYNEQFF. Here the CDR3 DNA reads TGTGCCAGCAGTTTGGGGACTAGCGGGGGCTACAATGAGCAGTTCTTC.

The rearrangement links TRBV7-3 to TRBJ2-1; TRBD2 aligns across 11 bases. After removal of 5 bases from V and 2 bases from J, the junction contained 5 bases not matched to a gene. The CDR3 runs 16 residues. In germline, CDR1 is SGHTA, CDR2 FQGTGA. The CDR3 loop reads CASSPWTSGPYNEQFF. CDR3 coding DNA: TGTGCCAGCAGCCCTTGGACTAGCGGGCCCTACAATGAGCAGTTCTTC.

The CDR3 DNA reads TGTGCCACCAGCGACGAGTTTTCACCCCTCCACTTT. Amino acid sequence: CATSDEFSPLHF. The rearrangement links TRBV15 to TRBJ1-6; D not resolved. Trimming removed 5 bases from V and 9 bases from J, with 8 bases in between. This CDR3 contains 12 residues. Germline CDR1 LNHNV, CDR2 YYDKDF (reference sequence).

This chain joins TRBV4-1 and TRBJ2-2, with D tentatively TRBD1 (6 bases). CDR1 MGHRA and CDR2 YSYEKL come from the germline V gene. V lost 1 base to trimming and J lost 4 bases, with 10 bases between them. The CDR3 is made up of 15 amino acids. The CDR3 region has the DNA TGCGCCAGCAGCCAAGCAACAGGGAGCACCGGGGAGCTGTTTTTT. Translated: CASSQATGSTGELFF.

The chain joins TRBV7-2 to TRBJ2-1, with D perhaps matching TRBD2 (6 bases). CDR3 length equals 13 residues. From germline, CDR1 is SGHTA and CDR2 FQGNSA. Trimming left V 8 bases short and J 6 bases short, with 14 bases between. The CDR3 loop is CASGVPGVNEQFF. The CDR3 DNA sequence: TGTGCCAGCGGGGTCCCGGGAGTCAATGAGCAGTTCTTC.

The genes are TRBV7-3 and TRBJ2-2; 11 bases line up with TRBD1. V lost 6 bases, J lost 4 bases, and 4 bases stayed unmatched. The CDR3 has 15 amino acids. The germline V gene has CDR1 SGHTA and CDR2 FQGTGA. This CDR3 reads CASRTGTGGTGELFF. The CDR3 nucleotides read TGTGCCAGCAGGACCGGGACAGGGGGCACCGGGGAGCTGTTTTTT.

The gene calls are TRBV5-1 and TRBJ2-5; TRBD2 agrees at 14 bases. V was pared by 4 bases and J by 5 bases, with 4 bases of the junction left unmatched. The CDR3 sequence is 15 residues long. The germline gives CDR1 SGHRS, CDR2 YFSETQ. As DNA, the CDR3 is TGCGCCAGCAGCACAAGGACTAGCGGGGGGGAGACCCAGTACTTC. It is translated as CASSTRTSGGETQYF.

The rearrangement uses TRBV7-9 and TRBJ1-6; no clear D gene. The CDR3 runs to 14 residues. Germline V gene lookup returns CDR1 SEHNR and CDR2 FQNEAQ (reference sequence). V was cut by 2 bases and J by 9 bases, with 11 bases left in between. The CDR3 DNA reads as TGTGCCAGCAGCTTAAGTCTCCCTGGTTCACCCCTCCACTTT. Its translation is CASSLSLPGSPLHF.

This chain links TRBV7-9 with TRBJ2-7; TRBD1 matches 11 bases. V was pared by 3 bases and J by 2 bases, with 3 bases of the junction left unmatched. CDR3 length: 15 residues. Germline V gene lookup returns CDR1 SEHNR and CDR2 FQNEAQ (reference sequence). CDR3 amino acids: CASSLGQGDPYEQYF. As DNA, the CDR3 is TGTGCCAGCAGCTTGGGACAGGGGGACCCCTACGAGCAGTACTTC.

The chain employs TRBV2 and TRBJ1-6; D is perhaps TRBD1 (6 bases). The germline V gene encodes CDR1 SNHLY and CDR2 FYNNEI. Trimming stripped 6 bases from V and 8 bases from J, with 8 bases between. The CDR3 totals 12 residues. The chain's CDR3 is CASRTGYSPLHF. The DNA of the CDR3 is TGTGCCAGCAGGACAGGTTATTCACCCCTCCACTTT. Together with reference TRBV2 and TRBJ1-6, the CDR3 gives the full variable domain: EPEVTQTPSHQVTQMGQEVILRCVPISNHLYFYWYRQILGQKVEFLVSFYNNEISEKSEIFDDQFSVERPDGSNFTLKIRSTKLEDSAMYFCASRTGYSPLHFGNGTRLTVT.

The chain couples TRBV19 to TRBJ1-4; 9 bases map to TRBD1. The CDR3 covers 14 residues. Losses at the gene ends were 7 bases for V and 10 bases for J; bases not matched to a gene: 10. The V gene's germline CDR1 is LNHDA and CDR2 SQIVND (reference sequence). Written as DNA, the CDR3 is TGTGCCAGTACCCCCGGGACAGGGATAGCAAAACTGTTTTTT. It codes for CASTPGTGIAKLFF. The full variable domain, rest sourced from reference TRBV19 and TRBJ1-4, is DGGITQSPKYLFRKEGQNVTLSCEQNLNHDAMYWYRQDPGQGLRLIYYSQIVNDFQKGDIAEGYSVSREKKESFPLTVTSAQKNPTAFYLCASTPGTGIAKLFFGSGTQLSVL.

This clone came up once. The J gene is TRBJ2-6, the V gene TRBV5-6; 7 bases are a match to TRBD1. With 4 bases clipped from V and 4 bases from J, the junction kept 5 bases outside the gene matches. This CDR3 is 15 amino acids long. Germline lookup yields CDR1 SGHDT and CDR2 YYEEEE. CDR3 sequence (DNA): TGTGCCAGCAGCCCTGGACAGGCGGGGGCCAACGTCCTGACTTTC. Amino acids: CASSPGQAGANVLTF.

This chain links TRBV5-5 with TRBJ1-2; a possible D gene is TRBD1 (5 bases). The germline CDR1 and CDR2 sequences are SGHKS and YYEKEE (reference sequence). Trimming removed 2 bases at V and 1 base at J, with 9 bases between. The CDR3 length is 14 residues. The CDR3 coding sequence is TGTGCCAGCAGCTTCAGAGGGGATAACTATGGCTACACCTTC. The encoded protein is CASSFRGDNYGYTF.